The source of this T cell receptor (beta chain) is a study of T cell repertoires in cytomegalovirus infection. Study details: Selected CMV epitopes included recently identified HLA-C-restricted ones as well as well-studied HLA-B-restricted ones.

Germline assignment: CDR1 SGHTA and CDR2 FQGNSA. CDR3 length: 15 amino acids. The V and J ends lost 1 base and 1 base respectively, with 11 bases between them. TCRdb reprocessed the reads via MiXCR and lists one record per CDR3 protein. The table includes roughly 990,000 distinct CDR3 sequences, approximately 32% detected once. This clonotype was seen many times. Its specificity is unknown. This sequence joins TRBV7-2 and TRBJ2-7; D call uncertain. The source is a human donor in good health (CMV status not recorded). Some clones in this sample may be carry-over from other donors' samples. This specimen consisted of cultured CD8+ T cells from PBMCs, obtained from culture after CMV antigen stimulation. CDR3 sequence (DNA): TGTGCCAGCAGCTTAGACGCCACTTCTTCCTACGAGCAGTACTTC. Its protein product is CASSLDATSSYEQYF.